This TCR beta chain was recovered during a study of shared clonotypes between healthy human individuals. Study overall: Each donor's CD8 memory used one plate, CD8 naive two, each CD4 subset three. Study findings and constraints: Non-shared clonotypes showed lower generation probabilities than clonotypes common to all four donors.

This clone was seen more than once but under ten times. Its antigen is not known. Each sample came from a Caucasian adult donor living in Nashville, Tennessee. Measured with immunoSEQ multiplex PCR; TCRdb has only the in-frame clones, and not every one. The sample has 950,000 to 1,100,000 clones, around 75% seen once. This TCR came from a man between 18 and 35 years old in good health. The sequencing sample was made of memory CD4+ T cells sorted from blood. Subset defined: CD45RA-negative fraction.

The CDR3 nucleotides read TGTGCCAGCAGCCTACCCGGGACTAGTAAGTCCTACGAGCAGTACTTC. Protein sequence: CASSLPGTSKSYEQYF. The gene calls are TRBV5-4 and TRBJ2-7, with 8 bases that match TRBD2. J lost 1 base, V lost 4 bases, and 10 bases had no gene match. The CDR3 loop spans 16 amino acids. Looked up from germline, CDR1 is SGHNT and CDR2 is YYREEE (reference sequence).